This T cell receptor (beta chain) came from a study of T cells in tumors after PD-1 blockade. The wider study: During anti-PD-1 treatment, some patients continued daily vismodegib 150 mg. Tumor samples yielded approximately 20-fold more depth than single-cell TCR sequencing.

Method: immunoSEQ multiplex PCR; TCRdb's copy keeps in-frame clones and lacks some. The sample contains thousands of clones, around 57% of which appear only once. Per germline, CDR1 KGHDR and CDR2 SFDVKD. The CDR3 covers 16 residues. The germline V and J ends were trimmed by 5 bases and 3 bases, with 19 bases remaining between them. The sample's time point: second of two post-therapy site-matched biopsies approximately 2 months apart. This clone was counted between two and nine times. This sample comprised tumor tissue, obtained after anti-PD-1 treatment. This sequence was found in a human donor with basal cell carcinoma. The genes are TRBV24-1 and TRBJ2-7; tentatively, D is TRBD1 (5 bases). This chain's CDR3 is CATSGRSPPGIYEQYF. The CDR3 region has the DNA TGTGCCACCAGTGGCCGCTCTCCTCCAGGGATCTACGAGCAGTACTTC.